The next 14 T cell receptor beta chains were all read from a single sample in a study of CD8+ T cells in alopecia areata (dated by TCRdb to about 2018). The library was built by means of the immunoSEQ multiplex PCR assay. RNA was extracted from all samples and reverse transcribed into cDNA, which served as template for TCR sequencing. TCRdb provides this immuneACCESS table in a form limited to in-frame rearrangements. Some clones are lacking; in checked studies, under half of them reflect an unresolved V gene, and why the rest are absent is not known. Counted in this sample were more than 200,000 clones; roughly 64% of them appeared once. The ten largest clones take up more than 3.5% of the sample. In light of the paper, this sample's time point label describes: roughly 27 days on oral tofacitinib. The treatment or condition label for this specimen denotes: oral pan-JAK inhibitor, 5-10 mg twice daily.

The sample was CD4+ T cells sorted from blood, taken at week 4, from a patient treated with tofacitinib. The receptor set was obtained from a human donor with alopecia areata.

This rearrangement joins TRBV14 to TRBJ1-1; TRBD1 is a possible D gene (5 bases). CDR3 length: 15 residues. Germline assignment: CDR1 SGHDN and CDR2 FVKESK. Between the trimmed V and J ends, which lost 2 bases and 2 bases, there was a span of 12 bases. DNA of the CDR3: TGTGCCAGCAGCCAACCAGGGAGCGGTAACACTGAAGCTTTCTTT. Residues: CASSQPGSGNTEAFF. Complete variable domain (other parts from reference TRBV14 and TRBJ1-1): EAGVTQFPSHSVIEKGQTVTLRCDPISGHDNLYWYRRVMGKEIKFLLHFVKESKQDESGMPNNRFLAERTGGTYSTLKVQPAELEDSGVYFCASSQPGSGNTEAFFGQGTRLTVV.

The V call is TRBV30, the J call TRBJ1-1; the D is unclear. This CDR3 region has 13 residues. Looked up from germline, CDR1 is GTSNPN and CDR2 is SVGIG (reference sequence). Trimming left V 0 bases short and J 4 bases short, with 9 bases between. CDR3 loop: CAWSVLGVTEAFF. The CDR3 DNA follows: TGTGCCTGGAGTGTACTCGGGGTCACTGAAGCTTTCTTT.

V and J are TRBV29-1 and TRBJ2-5; 8 bases line up with TRBD2. The CDR3 extends over 13 amino acids. CDR1 is SQVTM, CDR2 ANQGSEA, per germline. J gave up 4 bases and V 7 bases, and 8 bases lay outside the gene matches. The CDR3 region is CSGDAGGGETQYF. DNA for the CDR3: TGCAGCGGGGACGCGGGGGGCGGAGAGACCCAGTACTTC.

The rearrangement links TRBV6-5 to TRBJ2-7; D call uncertain. The CDR3 runs 11 residues. Per the germline V gene, CDR1 is MNHEY and CDR2 is SVGAGI. V lost 8 bases and J 4 bases, leaving 9 bases between the germline ends. Here the CDR3 reads CASRSVYEQYF. The CDR3 DNA sequence: TGTGCCAGCCGGTCGGTTTACGAGCAGTACTTC.

The V and J genes are TRBV29-1 and TRBJ1-1, with TRBD1 matching 10 bases. With 4 bases clipped from V and 8 bases from J, the junction kept 7 bases outside the gene matches. The CDR3 is 13 amino acids. Germline V gene sequence: CDR1 SQVTM, CDR2 ANQGSEA. This CDR3 is CSVAGQGNGEAFF. CDR3 DNA: TGCAGCGTTGCGGGACAGGGGAATGGGGAAGCTTTCTTT.

The rearrangement joins TRBV29-1 to TRBJ2-1; D may be TRBD1 (6 bases). Looked up from germline, CDR1 is SQVTM and CDR2 is ANQGSEA. This CDR3 is built from 13 residues. Between the trimmed V and J ends, which lost 7 bases and 3 bases, there was a span of 13 bases. The CDR3 DNA reads as TGCAGCGCCAGGGGTCTGGACTACAATGAGCAGTTCTTC. Encoded protein: CSARGLDYNEQFF.

This clone was picked up a small number of times. This chain links TRBV28 with TRBJ1-1; 7 nucleotides agree with TRBD1. The V gene end was trimmed by 7 bases and the J gene end by 1 base; junction bases not matched to a gene: 9. The V gene's germline CDR1 is MDHEN and CDR2 SYDVKM. The CDR3 runs to 15 residues. The CDR3 DNA reads TGTGCCAGCACCCCGAGGACAGGACGGAACACTGAAGCTTTCTTT. Encoded protein: CASTPRTGRNTEAFF. The variable domain in full, completed from reference TRBV28 and TRBJ1-1, reads DVKVTQSSRYLVKRTGEKVFLECVQDMDHENMFWYRQDPGLGLRLIYFSYDVKMKEKGDIPEGYSVSREKKERFSLILESASTNQTSMYLCASTPRTGRNTEAFFGQGTRLTVV.

The chain uses TRBV27 and TRBJ1-2, with 7 bases fitting TRBD1. There are 13 residues in the CDR3. Germline assignment: CDR1 MNHEY and CDR2 SMNVEV (reference sequence). The J segment lost 4 bases and the V segment lost 6 bases, leaving 5 bases of the junction unmatched. CDR3: CASRKTGIYGYTF. CDR3 DNA sequence: TGTGCCAGCAGAAAGACAGGGATCTATGGCTACACCTTC.

This clone has just one count. The chain has TRBV7-9 and TRBJ1-5, with D perhaps matching TRBD1 (6 bases). Trimming pared 3 bases from V and 1 base from J, leaving 10 bases between. Germline values: CDR1 SEHNR, CDR2 FQNEAQ (reference sequence). This CDR3 contains 15 residues. The DNA for the CDR3 is TGTGCCAGCAGCTTGTTCAGGGGAAGCAATCAGCCCCAGCATTTT. It is translated as CASSLFRGSNQPQHF.

The J gene is TRBJ2-5, the V gene TRBV5-4; D is tentatively TRBD1 or TRBD2 (5 bases each). V lost 0 bases to trimming and J lost 2 bases, with 11 bases between them. Germline-derived CDR1 and CDR2 are SGHNT and YYREEE (reference sequence). The CDR3 length is 15 residues. The CDR3 reads CASSLVGGPQETQYF. DNA of the CDR3: TGTGCCAGCAGCTTGGTTGGGGGACCTCAAGAGACCCAGTACTTC.

The chain has TRBV25-1 and TRBJ1-4; 8 bases line up with TRBD1. CDR1 MGHDK and CDR2 SYGVNS come from the germline V gene. The CDR3 runs to 13 residues. Unmatched junction bases numbered 5, after V lost 7 bases and J lost 7 bases. The CDR3 loop reads CASNGQGGEKLFF. The CDR3 DNA sequence: TGTGCCAGCAACGGACAGGGCGGTGAAAAACTGTTTTTT. The full variable domain, in which reference TRBV25-1 and TRBJ1-4 provide the parts outside the CDR3, is EADIYQTPRYLVIGTGKKITLECSQTMGHDKMYWYQQDPGMELHLIHYSYGVNSTEKGDLSSESTVSRIRTEHFPLTLESARPSHTSQYLCASNGQGGEKLFFGSGTQLSVL.

The rearrangement uses TRBV30 and TRBJ1-6, with a possible D match to TRBD1 (6 bases). The CDR3 loop spans 18 amino acids. Germline lookup yields CDR1 GTSNPN and CDR2 SVGIG (reference sequence). Between the trimmed V and J ends, which lost 3 bases and 0 bases, there was a span of 18 bases. CDR3 residues: CAWSTKDSRSSYNSPLHF. In DNA form, the CDR3 reads TGTGCCTGGAGCACGAAGGACAGCCGGAGCTCCTATAATTCACCCCTCCACTTT.

V usage is TRBV29-1 and J usage is TRBJ2-7; 7 bases align to TRBD1. The V and J ends lost 5 bases and 0 bases, in that order; junction bases with no gene match: 4. The germline V gene has CDR1 SQVTM and CDR2 ANQGSEA. This CDR3 spans 13 amino acids. CDR3 bases: TGCAGCGTTAGGGGGCGTTACTCCTACGAGCAGTACTTC. It is translated as CSVRGRYSYEQYF.

This clone was detected a few times. V gene TRBV29-1 combines with J gene TRBJ2-2, with 7 bases lining up with TRBD2. V shed 5 bases, J shed 0 bases, and the junction held 0 bases outside the gene matches. The CDR3 sequence is 13 residues long. Germline CDR1 is SQVTM and CDR2 is ANQGSEA. In DNA, the CDR3 is TGCAGCGTTCGGGGGGCGAACACCGGGGAGCTGTTTTTT. Translated, it gives CSVRGANTGELFF.